One sample yielded the 5 T cell receptor beta chains listed below, sequenced in a study of blood T cell repertoires in COVID-19. TCRdb's copy holds only in-frame clones and misses some; the assay was immunoSEQ multiplex PCR. The sample includes approximately 99,000 clones, about 90% of them seen just once. Sequencing used peripheral blood. These receptors were collected from a man aged 50 or older with COVID-19, enrolled during active disease.

CDR3 amino acids: CASSLGQQSYEQYF. CDR3 nucleotides: TGTGCCAGCAGCCTGGGACAGCAATCCTACGAGCAGTACTTC. The rearrangement joins TRBV4-2 to TRBJ2-7, with TRBD1 matching over 7 bases. Trimming removed 4 bases from V and 1 base from J; junction bases left unmatched: 4. The CDR3 has 14 residues. From germline, CDR1 is LGHNA and CDR2 YNFKEQ.

This rearrangement joins TRBV27 to TRBJ2-7; possible D gene TRBD2, 5 bases. The CDR3 spans 14 residues. Trimming pared 5 bases from V and 3 bases from J, leaving 14 bases between. Per the germline V gene, CDR1 is MNHEY and CDR2 is SMNVEV (reference sequence). The CDR3 is CASSRTQTYYEQYF. DNA of the CDR3: TGTGCCAGCAGTCGGACTCAAACTTACTACGAGCAGTACTTC.

V is TRBV21-1 and J is TRBJ2-2; the table calls TRBD2, which could not be checked here. TRBV21-1 is designated a pseudogene. This CDR3 is built from 20 residues. CDR3 loop: CASSKDGVHESGFDTGELFF. As DNA, the CDR3 is TGTGCCAGCAGCAAAGATGGAGTTCACGAGTCGGGGTTCGACACCGGGGAGCTGTTTTTT.

The chain combines TRBV11-2 with TRBJ2-3, with D uncertain. Trimming stripped 3 bases from V and 4 bases from J, with 8 bases between. Germline CDR1 SGHAT, CDR2 FQNNGV. The CDR3 is 13 amino acids. The CDR3 bases are TGTGCCAGCAGCTTTTCGGGTTCAGATACGCAGTATTTT. Encoded protein: CASSFSGSDTQYF.

The rearrangement uses TRBV30 and TRBJ2-6; TRBD1 matches at 8 bases. From germline, CDR1 is GTSNPN and CDR2 SVGIG (reference sequence). This CDR3 has 16 amino acids. J lost 0 bases, V lost 7 bases, and 8 bases had no gene match. CDR3 in amino acids: CAFLPGGYSGANVLTF. Here the CDR3 DNA reads TGTGCCTTCCTCCCAGGGGGCTACTCTGGGGCCAACGTCCTGACTTTC.